Following are 3 T cell receptor beta chains from one sample sequenced in a study of T cells in Graves' hyperthyroidism and ophthalmopathy. It was RNA transcripts that yielded the amplified TCR beta CDR3 regions. The TCR CDR3 first-round RT-PCR relied on the HTBI primer set. From the multiplex PCR reads, TCRdb called clonotypes with MiXCR, one entry per CDR3 protein. This table has about 610,000 distinct CDR3 sequences, approximately 14% appearing once. Source material: blood. Receptors originate from a woman in her thirties or forties with Graves' ophthalmopathy.

The rearrangement uses TRBV6-4 and TRBJ1-1, with a possible D match to TRBD1 (5 bases). This CDR3 has 14 residues. The V gene lost 6 bases and the J gene lost 6 bases, with 17 bases spanning the gap. Germline V gives CDR1 MRHNA, CDR2 SNTAGT. The CDR3 here is CASRAEGSSAEAFF. DNA for the CDR3: TGTGCCAGCAGGGCCGAGGGGTCTAGCGCTGAAGCTTTCTTT.

This clonotype came up many times. The chain recombines TRBV19 with TRBJ2-7; D perhaps matches TRBD2 (6 bases). The CDR3 has 15 residues. Looked up from germline, CDR1 is LNHDA and CDR2 is SQIVND (reference sequence). Trimming took off 3 bases at V and 6 bases at J, with 18 bases between the two ends. CDR3 DNA sequence: TGTGCCAGTAGTATTTCGAGGGGACTCCACTCCGAGCAGTACTTC. This encodes CASSISRGLHSEQYF.

The chain joins TRBV19 to TRBJ2-7, with D perhaps TRBD2 (6 bases). The CDR3 has 16 amino acids. Trimming left V 10 bases short and J 5 bases short, with 27 bases between. The germline V gene has CDR1 LNHDA and CDR2 SQIVND (reference sequence). The CDR3 DNA is TGTGCCACCCGAACCGTTCGGGATGGCGGGGACCACGAGCAGTACTTC. Translation gives CATRTVRDGGDHEQYF.